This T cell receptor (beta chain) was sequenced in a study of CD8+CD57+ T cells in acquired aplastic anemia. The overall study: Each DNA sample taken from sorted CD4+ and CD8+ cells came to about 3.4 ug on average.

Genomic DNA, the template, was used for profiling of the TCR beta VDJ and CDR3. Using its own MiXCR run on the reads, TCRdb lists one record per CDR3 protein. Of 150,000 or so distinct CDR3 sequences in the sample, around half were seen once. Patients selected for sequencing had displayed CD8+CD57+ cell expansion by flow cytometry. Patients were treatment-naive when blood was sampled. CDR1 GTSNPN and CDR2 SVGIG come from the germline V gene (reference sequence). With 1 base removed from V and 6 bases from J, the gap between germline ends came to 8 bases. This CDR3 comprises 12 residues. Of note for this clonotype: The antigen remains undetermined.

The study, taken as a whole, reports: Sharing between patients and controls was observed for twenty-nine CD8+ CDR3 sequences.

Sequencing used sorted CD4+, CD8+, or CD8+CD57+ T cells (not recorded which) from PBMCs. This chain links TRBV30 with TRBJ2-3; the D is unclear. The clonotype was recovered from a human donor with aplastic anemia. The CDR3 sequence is CAWSEKGDTQYF. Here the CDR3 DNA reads TGTGCCTGGAGTGAAAAAGGGGATACGCAGTATTTT.